This T cell receptor beta chain appears in the sequencing data of a study of blood T cell repertoires in COVID-19. The wider study: The United States, Italy and Spain supplied acute and convalescent COVID-19 samples. PBMCs, B-cell-depleted T cells, or T cells provided the cDNA or gDNA that made up the material.

Libraries were prepared by immunoSEQ multiplex PCR; TCRdb keeps only in-frame clonotypes and omits some of them. The top ten hold less than 6.5% of the sample, which has approximately 71,000 clones, 90% seen once. This TCR derives from a young woman with acute or convalescent COVID-19. Sequenced: peripheral blood.

CDR3 sequence: CASSPTQGRYTEAFF. DNA of the CDR3: TGTGCCAGCTCACCGACACAGGGGAGGTACACTGAAGCTTTCTTT. The chain carries TRBV18 and TRBJ1-1; 7 bases line up with TRBD1. The ends lost 3 bases at V and 3 bases at J; junction bases unmatched: 7. The germline gives CDR1 KGHSH, CDR2 LQKENI. The CDR3 runs 15 residues.